The rows below give T cell receptor beta chains drawn from one sample of a study of T cell repertoires in cytomegalovirus infection. What these receptors recognize is not known. TCRdb analysed the reads with MiXCR anew, one entry per CDR3 protein. The table has 450,000 to 550,000 distinct CDR3 sequences, under 45% seen once. Sequencing was performed on cultured PBMCs, taken from culture after CMV antigen stimulation. Receptors were obtained from a human donor in good health (CMV status not recorded). Some clones in this sample may be carry-over from other donors' samples. CDR3s include the opening cysteine and the closing phenylalanine or tryptophan. A D gene is named only where the DNA matches it firmly. Clone size is not always given. Where it is, it says once, few, many or a class for expanded clones.

J gene,D gene,clone size,V gene,CDR3 DNA,CDR3 protein
TRBJ2-1,TRBD2,-,TRBV7-2,TGTGCCAGCAGCTTCTGGCCCCCCGGGACTAGCGGCTACAATGAGCAGTTCTTC,CASSFWPPGTSGYNEQFF
TRBJ2-1,TRBD2,-,TRBV15,TGTGCCACCAGCAAGCGACTAGCGGTTACAACGGAGCAGTTCTTC,CATSKRLAVTTEQFF
TRBJ1-2,-,-,TRBV12-3/TRBV12-4,TGTGCCAGCAGTTTTGGGGGGGCAGGCTATGGCTACACCTTC,CASSFGGAGYGYTF
TRBJ2-7,TRBD2,-,TRBV20-1,TGCAGTGCTCTGAAGAGACTAGCGGGTGAGCCGTACTTC,CSALKRLAGEPYF
TRBJ2-7,TRBD1,few,TRBV29-1,TGCAGCGTGGATAAAACAGGGGGCTTAGGAGAGCAGTACTTC,CSVDKTGGLGEQYF
TRBJ1-4,-,-,TRBV12-3/TRBV12-4,TGTGCCAGCAGTGACTATGAAAAACTGTTTTTT,CASSDYEKLFF
TRBJ2-3,-,-,TRBV4-1,TGCGCCACAAAATCAAGCCCAGCGCGCAGCACAGATACGCAGTATTTT,CATKSSPARSTDTQYF
TRBJ2-7,-,many,TRBV7-2,TGTGCCAGCAGCCCCGGTGTTGCGGGGCCCTCCTACGAGCAGTACTTC,CASSPGVAGPSYEQYF
TRBJ1-2,-,-,TRBV5-8,TGTGCCAGCAGCTTGTCCGTCAGACGGGGCTACACCTTC,CASSLSVRRGYTF
TRBJ1-3,-,-,TRBV7-8,TGTGCCAGCAGCTTAGTTGAGGACTTTTCGGACACCATATATTTT,CASSLVEDFSDTIYF
TRBJ2-1,-,-,TRBV13,TGTGCCAGCAGCCTCATCTTCGCCCCCAATGAGCAGTTCTTC,CASSLIFAPNEQFF